This entry describes one T cell receptor (beta chain). What it recognizes is unknown. Sequenced by immunoSEQ multiplex PCR; TCRdb stores in-frame clones only, minus some. The sample has 70,000 to 95,000 clones; around 90% are singletons. This sample stems from a study of T cells in localized non-small cell lung cancer. Study-wide results and caveats: Higher blood T cell density tracked longer overall survival. Since sequencing was restricted to only one region of the tumor, intratumor heterogeneity remains a possibility. Of the top 100 tumor clones, median around 60 were in adjacent lung, more than 25 among its top 100.

V shed 5 bases, J shed 1 base, and the junction held 8 bases outside the gene matches. This CDR3 is built from 17 residues. In germline, CDR1 is SGHRS, CDR2 YFSETQ. This receptor was obtained from a woman aged 40-69 years with stage II squamous cell lung carcinoma. The sequenced sample was PBMCs, obtained before any cancer treatment. The chain carries TRBV5-1 and TRBJ2-6; 8 bases are a match to TRBD1. Here the CDR3 DNA reads TGCGCCAGCAGTGCGCCAGGGGGCACATCTGGGGCCAACGTCCTGACTTTC. It codes for CASSAPGGTSGANVLTF.